A selection of T cell receptor beta chains follows, all from one sample in a study of T cell responses to AZD1222 COVID-19 vaccine. Here immunoSEQ multiplex PCR was the method, and the copy in TCRdb shows in-frame clones only, minus some. This table has roughly 110,000 clones, approximately 90% appearing once. The source material was peripheral blood, sampled 28 days after the second AZD1222 dose. The receptors were gathered from an adult who received the AZD1222 COVID-19 vaccine. Each CDR3 is given with its conserved first and last residue. Each record gives: V gene, D gene, CDR3 length, J gene, clone size, CDR3 DNA, CDR3 protein. The D gene is left open where the match is weak. The size entry is marked missing in some rows and otherwise reads once, few, many or a size class.

v_gene: TRBV12-3/TRBV12-4
d_gene: TRBD1
len: 11
j_gene: TRBJ1-1
abundance: NA
CDR3nt: TGTGCCAGCAGCCGGACAGGTGAAGCTTTCTTT
CDR3aa: CASSRTGEAFF

v_gene: TRBV6-1
d_gene: NA
len: 15
j_gene: TRBJ2-3
abundance: NA
CDR3nt: TGTGCCAGCAGTGACCCCGGGGGCCACACAGATACGCAGTATTTT
CDR3aa: CASSDPGGHTDTQYF

v_gene: TRBV4-2
d_gene: TRBD2
len: 17
j_gene: TRBJ2-2
abundance: NA
CDR3nt: TGTGCCAGCAGCCAAGATACGCTAGCGGCTTACACCGGGGAGCTGTTTTTT
CDR3aa: CASSQDTLAAYTGELFF

v_gene: TRBV7-9
d_gene: NA
len: 13
j_gene: TRBJ1-5
abundance: NA
CDR3nt: TGTGCCAGCACCCGGGGGGCAGGACAGCCCCAGCATTTT
CDR3aa: CASTRGAGQPQHF

v_gene: TRBV7-2
d_gene: NA
len: 12
j_gene: TRBJ2-7
abundance: NA
CDR3nt: TGTGCCAGCAGCTTAAGGAGCCCAGAGCAGTACTTC
CDR3aa: CASSLRSPEQYF

v_gene: TRBV19
d_gene: NA
len: 15
j_gene: TRBJ1-2
abundance: NA
CDR3nt: TGTGCCAGTAGTACCGACAGCAACACTAACTATGGCTACACCTTC
CDR3aa: CASSTDSNTNYGYTF

v_gene: TRBV29-1
d_gene: TRBD1
len: 15
j_gene: TRBJ1-2
abundance: NA
CDR3nt: TGCAGCGTCCGGGACAGGGAATCTTTAAACTATGGCTACACCTTC
CDR3aa: CSVRDRESLNYGYTF

v_gene: TRBV28
d_gene: NA
len: 15
j_gene: TRBJ1-1
abundance: NA
CDR3nt: TGTGCCAGCAGTCCGACTCGACACACGAACACTGAAGCTTTCTTT
CDR3aa: CASSPTRHTNTEAFF

v_gene: TRBV12-3/TRBV12-4
d_gene: NA
len: 12
j_gene: TRBJ1-6
abundance: NA
CDR3nt: TGTGCCAGCAGTTTAAGGGATTCACCCCTCCACTTT
CDR3aa: CASSLRDSPLHF

v_gene: TRBV7-9
d_gene: NA
len: 13
j_gene: TRBJ1-1
abundance: NA
CDR3nt: TGTGCCAGCAGCACCATGTACGGCACTGAAGCTTTCTTT
CDR3aa: CASSTMYGTEAFF

v_gene: TRBV7-8
d_gene: NA
len: 16
j_gene: TRBJ1-5
abundance: NA
CDR3nt: TGTGCCAGCAGCTTAGGGCCGTCGGGATTCGGACAGCCCCAGCATTTT
CDR3aa: CASSLGPSGFGQPQHF

v_gene: TRBV4-3
d_gene: NA
len: 14
j_gene: TRBJ2-1
abundance: NA
CDR3nt: TGCGCCAGCAGCCAAGATACGGACTCCAATGAGCAGTTCTTC
CDR3aa: CASSQDTDSNEQFF

v_gene: TRBV7-9
d_gene: TRBD2
len: 15
j_gene: TRBJ2-7
abundance: few
CDR3nt: TGTGCCAGCAGCACTCGACTAGCGGGAAACTACGAGCAGTACTTC
CDR3aa: CASSTRLAGNYEQYF

v_gene: TRBV7-9
d_gene: TRBD1
len: 17
j_gene: TRBJ2-2
abundance: NA
CDR3nt: TGTGCCAGCAACCCGCTCGCCGGGACAGGGGGAACCGGGGAGCTGTTTTTT
CDR3aa: CASNPLAGTGGTGELFF

v_gene: TRBV14
d_gene: NA
len: 12
j_gene: TRBJ2-6
abundance: NA
CDR3nt: TGTGCCAGCACCCCAAGGGCCAACGTCCTGACTTTC
CDR3aa: CASTPRANVLTF

v_gene: TRBV13
d_gene: NA
len: 15
j_gene: TRBJ2-1
abundance: NA
CDR3nt: TGTGCCAGCAGCCCTCGGACAGTCATCTACAATGAGCAGTTCTTC
CDR3aa: CASSPRTVIYNEQFF

v_gene: TRBV28
d_gene: TRBD1
len: 14
j_gene: TRBJ1-5
abundance: NA
CDR3nt: TGTGCCAGCAGCTGGGGACAGGGCAATCAGCCCCAGCATTTT
CDR3aa: CASSWGQGNQPQHF

v_gene: TRBV2
d_gene: TRBD2
len: 14
j_gene: TRBJ2-1
abundance: NA
CDR3nt: TGTGCCAGCAGTCGCGGGGGGCCCCCCAATGAGCAGTTCTTC
CDR3aa: CASSRGGPPNEQFF

v_gene: TRBV18
d_gene: TRBD1
len: 14
j_gene: TRBJ1-1
abundance: NA
CDR3nt: TGTGCCAGCTCTCGGACAGGGGGCCTCGTTGAAGCTTTCTTT
CDR3aa: CASSRTGGLVEAFF

v_gene: TRBV6-6
d_gene: NA
len: 11
j_gene: TRBJ1-6
abundance: once
CDR3nt: TGTGCCAGCCGGGGCAACTCACCCCTCCACTTT
CDR3aa: CASRGNSPLHF

v_gene: TRBV6-5
d_gene: TRBD1
len: 14
j_gene: TRBJ1-1
abundance: NA
CDR3nt: TGTGCCAGCAAGGACAGGGGGCGGAGCACTGAAGCTTTCTTT
CDR3aa: CASKDRGRSTEAFF

v_gene: TRBV4-1
d_gene: NA
len: 15
j_gene: TRBJ2-3
abundance: NA
CDR3nt: TGCGCCAGCAGCCTGGACTACCTTTCCACAGATACGCAGTATTTT
CDR3aa: CASSLDYLSTDTQYF

v_gene: TRBV5-4
d_gene: NA
len: 15
j_gene: TRBJ1-1
abundance: once
CDR3nt: TGTGCCAGCAGCCCGGGGACGTTGGAGAACACTGAAGCTTTCTTT
CDR3aa: CASSPGTLENTEAFF

v_gene: TRBV4-2
d_gene: NA
len: 14
j_gene: TRBJ2-1
abundance: few
CDR3nt: TGTGCCAGCAGCCCCACTACTAGCACAAATGAGCAGTTCTTC
CDR3aa: CASSPTTSTNEQFF

v_gene: TRBV19
d_gene: TRBD1
len: 15
j_gene: TRBJ1-1
abundance: NA
CDR3nt: TGTGCCAGCGAGACAGGGGGCCGACCGAACACTGAAGCTTTCTTT
CDR3aa: CASETGGRPNTEAFF

v_gene: TRBV11-3
d_gene: NA
len: 14
j_gene: TRBJ2-5
abundance: NA
CDR3nt: TGTGCCAGCAGCTTAGTGGCAGACCAAGAGACCCAGTACTTC
CDR3aa: CASSLVADQETQYF

v_gene: TRBV7-3
d_gene: TRBD1
len: 16
j_gene: TRBJ2-1
abundance: once
CDR3nt: TGTGCCAGCAGCTTATGGTCACAGGGGGGCTACAATGAGCAGTTCTTC
CDR3aa: CASSLWSQGGYNEQFF

v_gene: TRBV29-1
d_gene: NA
len: 14
j_gene: TRBJ1-4
abundance: NA
CDR3nt: TGCAGCGTTGAAGGCGGCTTTTTCGGTGAAAAACTGTTTTTT
CDR3aa: CSVEGGFFGEKLFF

v_gene: TRBV29-1
d_gene: NA
len: 12
j_gene: TRBJ2-5
abundance: NA
CDR3nt: TGCAGCGTTGACCGGGCCTCGAAGACCCAGTACTTC
CDR3aa: CSVDRASKTQYF

v_gene: TRBV27
d_gene: NA
len: 14
j_gene: TRBJ1-6
abundance: NA
CDR3nt: TGTGCCAGCAGTCTGACAGCCTATAATTCACCCCTCCACTTT
CDR3aa: CASSLTAYNSPLHF

v_gene: TRBV30
d_gene: NA
len: 13
j_gene: TRBJ1-4
abundance: NA
CDR3nt: TGTGCCTGGACCAGGTCTCATAATGAAAAACTGTTTTTT
CDR3aa: CAWTRSHNEKLFF

v_gene: TRBV9
d_gene: TRBD1
len: 18
j_gene: TRBJ1-6
abundance: NA
CDR3nt: TGTGCCAGCAGCGTTGAGCAACAGGGGTCCACATATAATTCACCCCTCCACTTT
CDR3aa: CASSVEQQGSTYNSPLHF

v_gene: TRBV6-5
d_gene: NA
len: 14
j_gene: TRBJ1-4
abundance: NA
CDR3nt: TGTGCCAGCGGAAGACAGACAACTAATGAAAAACTGTTTTTT
CDR3aa: CASGRQTTNEKLFF

v_gene: TRBV7-6
d_gene: NA
len: 15
j_gene: TRBJ1-2
abundance: NA
CDR3nt: TGTGCCAGCAGCCCCACTCCGGGACATGACTATGGCTACACCTTC
CDR3aa: CASSPTPGHDYGYTF

v_gene: TRBV12-5
d_gene: NA
len: 8
j_gene: TRBJ1-1
abundance: NA
CDR3nt: TGTGCTGGCAATGAAGCTTTCTTT
CDR3aa: CAGNEAFF

v_gene: TRBV3-1/TRBV3-2
d_gene: NA
len: 14
j_gene: TRBJ1-1
abundance: NA
CDR3nt: TGTGCCAGCAGAGGGGGGGGCGGGAACACTGAAGCTTTCTTT
CDR3aa: CASRGGGGNTEAFF

v_gene: TRBV10-3
d_gene: NA
len: 13
j_gene: TRBJ1-2
abundance: few
CDR3nt: TGTGCCATCAGTGACGGGACGGCTTATGGCTACACCTTC
CDR3aa: CAISDGTAYGYTF

v_gene: TRBV7-9
d_gene: NA
len: 19
j_gene: TRBJ2-7
abundance: NA
CDR3nt: TGTGCCAGCAGCTTAGAAAACGGGAAGGGACGTCGAAGGGCCTACGAGCAGTACTTC
CDR3aa: CASSLENGKGRRRAYEQYF

v_gene: TRBV5-5
d_gene: NA
len: 12
j_gene: TRBJ2-3
abundance: NA
CDR3nt: TGTGCCAGCAGCCCCCACACAGATACGCAGTATTTT
CDR3aa: CASSPHTDTQYF

v_gene: TRBV6-5
d_gene: NA
len: 14
j_gene: TRBJ1-5
abundance: NA
CDR3nt: TGTGCCAGCAGCCGCGGACGGTCCGGGCAGCCCCAGCATTTT
CDR3aa: CASSRGRSGQPQHF

v_gene: TRBV4-1
d_gene: NA
len: 15
j_gene: TRBJ1-2
abundance: few
CDR3nt: TGCGCCAGCAGCCAAATAACGACGGGTAACTATGGCTACACCTTC
CDR3aa: CASSQITTGNYGYTF

v_gene: TRBV20-1
d_gene: NA
len: 11
j_gene: TRBJ2-7
abundance: once
CDR3nt: TGCAGTGCGAACAGCGGAAACGGGCAGTACTTC
CDR3aa: CSANSGNGQYF

v_gene: TRBV7-2
d_gene: TRBD2
len: 15
j_gene: TRBJ2-1
abundance: once
CDR3nt: TGTGCCAGCGGGCTAGCGGTCAGCTCCTACAATGAGCAGTTCTTC
CDR3aa: CASGLAVSSYNEQFF

v_gene: TRBV24-1
d_gene: NA
len: 13
j_gene: TRBJ1-1
abundance: NA
CDR3nt: TGTGCCACCAGTGACGGGTGGAACACTGAAGCTTTCTTT
CDR3aa: CATSDGWNTEAFF

v_gene: TRBV3-1/TRBV3-2
d_gene: NA
len: 14
j_gene: TRBJ2-5
abundance: NA
CDR3nt: TGTGCCAGCAGCCAGTCAGGGCGGCAAGAGACCCAGTACTTC
CDR3aa: CASSQSGRQETQYF

v_gene: TRBV6-4
d_gene: NA
len: 15
j_gene: TRBJ2-3
abundance: few
CDR3nt: TGTGCCAGCAGTGCGGAGGCGGAGGGGGCAGATACGCAGTATTTT
CDR3aa: CASSAEAEGADTQYF

v_gene: TRBV5-1
d_gene: NA
len: 13
j_gene: TRBJ2-3
abundance: NA
CDR3nt: TGCGCCAGCAGGGTCGGCCTCACAGATACGCAGTATTTT
CDR3aa: CASRVGLTDTQYF

v_gene: TRBV9
d_gene: TRBD1
len: 15
j_gene: TRBJ2-3
abundance: NA
CDR3nt: TGTGCCAGCAGCGTTACAGGGGGCCGGGGAGATACGCAGTATTTT
CDR3aa: CASSVTGGRGDTQYF

v_gene: TRBV30
d_gene: NA
len: 12
j_gene: TRBJ2-1
abundance: NA
CDR3nt: TGTGCCTGGACCGGAGGGCCGGTTGAGCAGTTCTTC
CDR3aa: CAWTGGPVEQFF

v_gene: TRBV4-1
d_gene: TRBD2
len: 15
j_gene: TRBJ2-7
abundance: NA
CDR3nt: TGCGCCAGCAGCCAAGCAAGCGGGATAATCTACGAGCAGTACTTC
CDR3aa: CASSQASGIIYEQYF

v_gene: TRBV7-6
d_gene: NA
len: 15
j_gene: TRBJ1-4
abundance: NA
CDR3nt: TGTGCCAGCAGCTTATCACAGGGAACTAATGAAAAACTGTTTTTT
CDR3aa: CASSLSQGTNEKLFF

v_gene: TRBV6-5
d_gene: TRBD2
len: 15
j_gene: TRBJ2-7
abundance: NA
CDR3nt: TGTGCCAGCAGCCGGGGACTAGCGGGGGCCTACGAGCAGTACTTC
CDR3aa: CASSRGLAGAYEQYF